The entry that follows covers one T cell receptor (beta chain) sequence. Germline V gene sequence: CDR1 GTSNPN, CDR2 SVGIG (reference sequence). The CDR3 is made up of 13 amino acids. The V gene lost 4 bases and the J gene lost 3 bases, with 13 bases spanning the gap. Assay used: immunoSEQ multiplex PCR; TCRdb lists only in-frame clones, some missing. The sample contains more than 300,000 clones, around 87% of which appear only once. These data are taken from a study of blood T cell repertoires in COVID-19. Study information: For recovered donors of Cohort 3, there were two negative PCRs, clearance, or symptom resolution. Nucleic acid was either cDNA or gDNA, and it came from T cells, B-cell-depleted T cells, or PBMCs.

Enrollees, 18 to 89 years old, lived in 25 or so US areas. Cohort allocation depended upon clinical history that participants reported. The TCR was taken from a man aged 40-49 years in a cohort exposed to, infected with or recovered from COVID-19 (not recorded which). Sequenced: PBMCs or T cells enriched from blood (not recorded which). The V and J genes are TRBV30 and TRBJ2-7; a possible D gene is TRBD1 (5 bases). CDR3 nucleotide sequence: TGTGCCTGGATGCCCAGGGAATTCTACGAGCAGTACTTC. As protein: CAWMPREFYEQYF.